This TCR delta chain emerged from a study of gamma delta lymphoproliferative disorders and STAT genes (dated by TCRdb to 2017 to 2018). Some background on the complete study: Gamma-chain libraries were prepared from at least 50 ng of genomic DNA using the LymphoTrack Dx TCRG Assay. Because no corresponding Invivoscribe delta assay was available, delta-chain libraries were prepared according to the standard operating procedure of the EuroClonality-NGS working group. Within a larger immunophenotypic and STAT-mutation study, TCR gamma and delta CDR3 repertoires were profiled by deep sequencing in Tgammadelta lymphoproliferative disease patients and healthy controls. To confirm results, a couple of gamma-chain samples and every delta-chain sample were sequenced twice. Broader findings and caveats from the paper: When whole repertoires were clustered, patient gamma repertoires were grouped separately from healthy controls, whereas no separation between groups was observed for delta repertoires. The authors noted that NGS specificity may be reduced at low frequencies, so the public or private nature of leukemic clones needs confirmation. Almost every major gamma and delta clonotype in patients was public, meaning shared with at least one healthy donor, and only two gamma clonotypes were private to disease. T cells in controls likely covered a range of maturation stages, whereas leukemic cells were skewed toward terminal effectors, which could potentially limit comparisons between patients and controls.

Both library methods used multiplex PCR with primers targeting conserved V and J regions of the TCR genes. After purification and pooling, the amplicons were sequenced on an Illumina MiSeq platform. Under the source paper's analysis protocol: MiXCR performed V(D)J alignment, clonotype assembly and translation, and VDJtools was used for functionality assessment and CDR3 repertoire analyses. CDR3 was defined according to IMGT, and analyses were limited to productive sequences using functional genes, with ORF genes and pseudogenes excluded. A custom Python script searched for identical amino acid CDR3s of major clonotypes (frequency >=5%) across all patients and controls. A one-sided non-parametric Wilcoxon test was used to compare clonotype frequencies between patients and controls. The public reads were reprocessed by TCRdb using CATT, and rows of matching DNA were later combined. The V and J calls were determined by TCRdb, not by the authors. The sample records 2,000 to 2,500 delta-chain clones, about 1.5% of which are singletons. The biggest ten clones account for 45% to 55% of the sample.

The germline V gene encodes CDR1 TVYSNPD and CDR2 GDNSRS (reference sequence). The CDR3 numbers 16 residues from cysteine through phenylalanine. Kept here is only the CDR3 DNA, which spans 48 bases and is read in frame from base 1. This clone was seen many times. What this receptor recognizes is not known. A far larger clone is only one base removed, so a read error is likely. This sample includes further DNA sequences coding for the same CDR3. TCR sequencing was performed on genomic DNA from peripheral blood mononuclear cells isolated from patients and controls. The control group, matched to the patients for age and sex, consisted of some 23 healthy adult blood donors (about twelve males and about eleven females) with a median age of roughly 60 years.

The sequence is built from TRDV3 and TRDJ1; 7 nucleotides in the junction match TRDD3. The TCR comes from a human donor in good health. The sequencing input was blood. The CDR3 reads CAFWGSLEGLADKLIF. In nucleotide form, the sequence is TGCGCCTTTTGGGGGAGTCTAGAGGGGCTCGCCGATAAACTCATCTTT.